This T cell receptor beta chain appears in the sequencing data of a study of metastatic and nonmetastatic thyroid tumors. Study details: The study looked at repertoires side by side in blood and in tumor or nodule tissue from malignant and benign thyroid patients.

CDR1 and CDR2 (germline): MGHRA, YSYEKL. Between the trimmed V and J ends, which lost 3 bases and 2 bases, there was a span of 11 bases. The CDR3 has 15 residues. Authors' data handling: The study built a papillary thyroid cancer distant-metastasis classifier from CDR3 differences across clinicopathological groups. Using MiXCR, TCRdb reanalyzed the PCR reads. TCRdb, rather than the study authors, made the V and J calls. The data show around 25,000 clones, roughly 26% seen once. Turning to this clone: The antigen is not known.

Prior to thyroid surgery, none of the patients had received any treatment. The study's findings and limits: Reportedly, malignant thyroid tumors had significantly higher TCR beta diversity than benign nodules, in blood and tumor.

The rearrangement joins TRBV4-1 to TRBJ1-3; D is possibly TRBD1 (5 bases). The clonotype originates from a female donor with papillary thyroid cancer or a benign thyroid nodule (not recorded which). Some clones in this sample may be carry-over from other donors' samples. Sequenced input: blood. The CDR3: CASSQTRDPGNTIYF. DNA of the CDR3: TGCGCCAGCAGCCAGACCCGGGACCCTGGAAACACCATATATTTT.